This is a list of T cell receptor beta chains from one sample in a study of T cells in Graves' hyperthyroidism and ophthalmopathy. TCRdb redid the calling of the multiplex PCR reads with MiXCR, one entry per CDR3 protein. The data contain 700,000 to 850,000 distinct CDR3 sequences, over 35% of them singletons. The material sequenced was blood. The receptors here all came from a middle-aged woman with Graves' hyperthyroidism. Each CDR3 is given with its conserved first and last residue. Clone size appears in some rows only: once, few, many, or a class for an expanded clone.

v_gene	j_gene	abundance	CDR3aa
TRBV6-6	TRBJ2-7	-	CASSDDNYEQYF
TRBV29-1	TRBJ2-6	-	CSVEGQGANVLTF
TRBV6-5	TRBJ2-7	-	CASSTEELFSYEQYF
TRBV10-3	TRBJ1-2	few	CAISEERGGYGYTF
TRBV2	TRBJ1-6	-	CASSDEGLGSPLHF
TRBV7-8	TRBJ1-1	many	CASSPDRVYTEAFF
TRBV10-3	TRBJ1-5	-	CAISESTSGSETQHF
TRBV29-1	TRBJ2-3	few	CSVGGLAGSTDTQYF
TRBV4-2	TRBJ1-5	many	CASSQDRFYGNQPQHF
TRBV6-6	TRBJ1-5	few	CASRRVAEGNQPQHF
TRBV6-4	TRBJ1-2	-	CASSDGQRNYGYTF
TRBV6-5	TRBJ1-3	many	CASSSDISGNTIYF
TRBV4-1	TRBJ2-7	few	CASSQVAGRLYEQYF
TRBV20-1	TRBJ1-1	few	CSASGGAGNTEAFF
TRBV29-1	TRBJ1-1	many	CSVAADRENSEAFF
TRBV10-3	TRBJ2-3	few	CAISDQVGTSGNLGVDTQYF
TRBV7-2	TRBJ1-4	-	CASSLGGTGNEKLFF
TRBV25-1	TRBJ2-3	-	CASRPGGFNGDTQYF
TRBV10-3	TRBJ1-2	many	CAISEGVNYGYTF
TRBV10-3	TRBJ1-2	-	CASSQSDREGYGYTF
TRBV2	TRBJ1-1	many	CASSAFGQTNTEAFF
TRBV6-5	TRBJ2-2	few	CATTGGLGELFF
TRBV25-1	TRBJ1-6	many	CASSETINSPLHF
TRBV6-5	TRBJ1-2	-	CASSYAVQTVLYGYTF
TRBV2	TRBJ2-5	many	CASSEKGAYETQYF
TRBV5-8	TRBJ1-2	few	CASSILQGLNYGYTF
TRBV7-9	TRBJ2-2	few	CAPQTWNTGELFF
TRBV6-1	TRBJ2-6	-	CASERQDGSGANVLTF
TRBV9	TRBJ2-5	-	CASSPRPQGKETQYF
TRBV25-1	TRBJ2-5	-	CASSEYFREGQETQYF
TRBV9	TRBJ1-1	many	CASSVGHYTEAFF
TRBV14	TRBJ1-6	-	CASSKWDLRGPNSPLHF
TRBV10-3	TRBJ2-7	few	CAIEASGNYEQYF
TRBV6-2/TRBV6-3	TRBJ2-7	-	CASRNGGEQYF
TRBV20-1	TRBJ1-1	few	CSARDPLSWTEVFF
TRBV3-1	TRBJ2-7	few	CASSQDLREQYF
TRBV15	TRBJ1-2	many	CATSRDSRREVGYTF
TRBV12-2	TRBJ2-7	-	CASRLPGTSNEQYF
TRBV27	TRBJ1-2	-	CASSLTGQGYTF
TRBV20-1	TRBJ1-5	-	CSARSPGGGIQSQHF
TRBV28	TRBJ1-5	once	CASSLLFWAGRPQHF
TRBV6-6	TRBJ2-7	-	CASSEGGGRHEQYF
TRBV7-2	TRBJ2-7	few	CASHSVAGEQYF
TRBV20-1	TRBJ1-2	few	CSARDRDAWVYTF
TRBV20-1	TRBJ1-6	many	CSASGRGNSPLHF
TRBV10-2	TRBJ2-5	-	CASRFGAGKETQYF
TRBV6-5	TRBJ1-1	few	CASSYSQTGRTEAFF
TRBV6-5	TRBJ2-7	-	CASSYSTPGLAYEQYF
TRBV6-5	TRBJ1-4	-	CASSATGDGNEKLFF
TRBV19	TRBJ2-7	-	CASTQEGGEQYF
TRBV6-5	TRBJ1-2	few	CASSEGQAYGYTF
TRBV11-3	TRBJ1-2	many	CASSQTALGGGYTF
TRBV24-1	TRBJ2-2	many	CATGGQGEGGELFF
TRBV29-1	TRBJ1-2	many	CSSYSGTNYGYTF
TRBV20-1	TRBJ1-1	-	CSASLAGPVNTEAFF